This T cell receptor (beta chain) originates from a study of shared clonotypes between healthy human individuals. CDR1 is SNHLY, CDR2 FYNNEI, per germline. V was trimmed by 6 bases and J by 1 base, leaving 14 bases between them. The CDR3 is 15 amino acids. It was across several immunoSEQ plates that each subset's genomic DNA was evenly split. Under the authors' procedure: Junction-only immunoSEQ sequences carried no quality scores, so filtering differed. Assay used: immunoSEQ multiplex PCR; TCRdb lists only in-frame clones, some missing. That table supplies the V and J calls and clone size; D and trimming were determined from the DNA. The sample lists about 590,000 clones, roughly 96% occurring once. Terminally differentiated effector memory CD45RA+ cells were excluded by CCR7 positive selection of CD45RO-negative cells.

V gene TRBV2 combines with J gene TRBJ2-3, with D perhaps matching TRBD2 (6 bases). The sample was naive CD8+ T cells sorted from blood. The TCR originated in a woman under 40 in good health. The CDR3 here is CASSDGSFGTDTQYF. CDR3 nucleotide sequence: TGTGCCAGCAGCGACGGGAGTTTTGGCACAGATACGCAGTATTTT.